These T cell receptor beta chains were read from a single sample in a study of blood T cell repertoires in COVID-19. The assay was immunoSEQ multiplex PCR, and TCRdb's table has in-frame clones only and misses some. The data contain 95,000 to 150,000 clones, about 87% of them seen just once; the ten biggest clones take up 25% to 30%. Sequenced: peripheral blood. The receptors come from an older woman with acute or convalescent COVID-19. The CDR3 runs from the conserved cysteine through the conserved F or W.

j_call	v_call	cdr3_aa
TRBJ2-7	TRBV30	CASNSGGWEQYF
TRBJ1-3	TRBV30	CAWSSGPGNTIYF
TRBJ2-3	TRBV24-1	CATSGGFGTDTQYF
TRBJ1-1	TRBV2	CASSKQGADTEAFF
TRBJ2-1	TRBV7-3	CASSPRTSGYNEQFF
TRBJ1-4	TRBV29-1	CSVVPGQGMGLFF
TRBJ2-2	TRBV3-1/TRBV3-2	CASSQGRTITGELFF
TRBJ2-7	TRBV5-6	CASSPGETYEQYF
TRBJ1-1	TRBV29-1	CSVQGQPNTEAFF
TRBJ1-1	TRBV6-6	CASNRGQMNTEAFF
TRBJ2-1	TRBV5-4	CASSLTSGGGVDEQFF
TRBJ1-1	TRBV12-3/TRBV12-4	CASSRAGNTEAFF
TRBJ2-1	TRBV7-2	CASSLDSGTHNEQFF
TRBJ1-5	TRBV5-1	CASSFRVTNQPQHF
TRBJ1-2	TRBV5-1	CASSLAGGTLSYGYTF
TRBJ1-4	TRBV30	CAWSVSLKRGGEKLFF
TRBJ2-7	TRBV7-9	CASSYAGGPYEQYF
TRBJ2-1	TRBV6-5	CASSETGFDEQFF
TRBJ2-2	TRBV5-4	CASSGRHTGELFF
TRBJ1-3	TRBV28	CASSLQGYGNTIYF
TRBJ1-5	TRBV2	CASRGDRGGQPQHF
TRBJ1-2	TRBV9	CASSPRTGLDGYTF
TRBJ2-2	TRBV9	CASSDNRDTKGELFF
TRBJ1-5	TRBV5-1	CASSPGGNQPQHF
TRBJ1-1	TRBV5-1	CASSRSTGMNTEAFF
TRBJ1-1	TRBV5-4	CATRTDTEAFF
TRBJ1-4	TRBV12-5	CASGFPPRQGKLFF
TRBJ2-5	TRBV9	CASSETSGGASVETQYF
TRBJ2-3	TRBV5-4	CASSPPPTGRADTQYF
TRBJ1-3	TRBV18	CASSPDSLVSGNTIYF
TRBJ2-7	TRBV19	CASSPRDRVYEQYF
TRBJ2-5	TRBV24-1	CATSGLDRGETQYF